This TCR beta chain was retrieved from a study of response to subunit inactivated influenza vaccine. Notes on the study in general: Researchers suggested that each seasonal influenza vaccination recruits few new T cells.

The CDR3 totals 16 residues. V lost 0 bases and J 0 bases, leaving 10 bases between the germline ends. CDR1 and CDR2 (germline): KGHSH, LQKENI. TCRdb re-called the RT-PCR reads through MiXCR, storing one row per CDR3 protein. There are about 700,000 distinct CDR3 sequences in the sample; 14% occur only once, and 6.5% to 8.5% lies in the top ten. This clonotype was seen at least ten times. Its antigen is as yet unknown. The receptor was derived from a man in his fifties who received an inactivated influenza vaccine. The input for sequencing was PBMCs from blood, taken less than 15 days before vaccination. The genes are TRBV18 and TRBJ2-3, with no clear D. The CDR3 region has the DNA TGTGCCAGCTCACCACCGTTTCACGGGAGCACAGATACGCAGTATTTT. Residues: CASSPPFHGSTDTQYF.